The clone carrying this T cell receptor (beta chain) was seen a handful of times. Libraries were prepared by immunoSEQ multiplex PCR; TCRdb keeps only in-frame clonotypes and omits some of them. The sample shows under 110,000 clones, 96% of them seen only once. The sample originates from a study of technical replicates of blood from several donors. V lost 4 bases, J lost 2 bases, and 6 bases stayed unmatched. Germline V lookup: CDR1 LNHDA, CDR2 SQIVND (reference sequence). This CDR3 is built from 16 residues. This clonotype was obtained from a human donor in good health. V is TRBV19 and J is TRBJ2-3, with TRBD2 matching over 10 bases. Sequenced input: T cells isolated from PBMCs. CDR3 sequence reads: CASSTRLAGVTDTQYF. CDR3 nucleotide sequence: TGTGCCAGTAGTACCCGACTAGCGGGCGTCACAGATACGCAGTATTTT.